This TCR beta chain is drawn from a study of tumor-infiltrating lymphocytes in primary liver carcinoma. There are 15 residues in the CDR3. After removal of 0 bases from V and 7 bases from J, the junction contained 3 bases not matched to a gene. Germline CDR1 SGHRS, CDR2 YFSETQ. TCR beta cDNA was reverse-transcribed from roughly 520 ng of total RNA. The reaction used a constant-region primer and ProtoScript II reverse transcriptase. Employing slightly modified ARM-PCR, three nested multiplex PCR rounds were run, and these gave rise to the TCR beta libraries. The first two PCR rounds, roughly 10 cycles each, used TRBV1-TRBV30 forward primers and a C-beta reverse primer. TCRdb independently ran MiXCR on the multiplex PCR reads; one entry per CDR3 protein. This sample carries fewer than 350,000 distinct CDR3 sequences, about 62% of them seen once, and the ten largest clones take about 8.4%. Out of unsorted whole blood came the blood RNA, and germline DNA was extracted as well. The patients, who had chronic HBV infection, were treatment-naive (untreated).

This clonotype was seen only once. The CDR3 end shows no conserved phenylalanine or tryptophan, and so a read error is likely. The TCR originated in a middle-aged man with primary liver carcinoma and hepatitis B virus infection. Sample: peripheral blood. The gene calls are TRBV5-1 and TRBJ2-1; TRBD2 agrees at 11 bases. The CDR3 DNA reads TGCGCCAGCAGCTTGGAACTAGCGGGAGTAAATGAGCAGTTCCTC. Its protein is CASSLELAGVNEQFL.